A single T cell receptor (beta chain) is shown here with its context. Library construction for TCR beta used iRepertoire HTBI primers and Arm-PCR of CDR3 regions. TCRdb re-called the multiplex PCR reads with MiXCR, one entry per CDR3 protein. The repertoire holds 500,000 to 700,000 distinct CDR3 sequences, with roughly 15% as singletons. This CDR3 contains 19 residues. V lost 4 bases, J lost 0 bases, and 21 bases lay in between. The germline gives CDR1 MGHRA, CDR2 YSYEKL. This sample stems from a study of regulatory T cells in long-lasting Graves disease. Time point denoted: newly diagnosed GD, antithyroid drugs for less than 3 months. Researchers made the TCR library from RNA that was extracted from PBMCs. Patients with Graves' disease were diagnosed by American Thyroid Association guidelines. These data also featured in a second study, about T cells in Graves' hyperthyroidism and ophthalmopathy.

The sequence came from a woman aged 25 to 39 with Graves disease. This chain connects TRBV4-1 to TRBJ1-4; D is unclear. The starting material was peripheral blood mononuclear cells (PBMCs), obtained at new diagnosis, from a patient treated with antithyroid drugs. In DNA form, the CDR3 reads TGCGCCAGCAGCCCTACACTTATCAACATCCTTGCAACTAATGAAAAACTGTTTTTT. It translates to CASSPTLINILATNEKLFF.